This is a list of T cell receptor beta chains from one sample in a study of blood T cell repertoires in COVID-19. Profiled with immunoSEQ multiplex PCR; TCRdb holds only in-frame clones, not every one. The data show about 100,000 clones, roughly 90% seen once. Sequencing was done on a sample of peripheral blood. These receptor sequences come from a man aged 60-69 years with acute or convalescent COVID-19. Each CDR3 is given with its conserved first and last residue. D genes are given only for firm matches. Clone size is shown for a subset of rows, as once, few, many or a class of expanded clone.

>TRBV20-1|TRBJ2-1|TRBD2|.
TGCAGTGCCAGTAGCGGGCCAAGCTCCTACAATGAGCAGTTCTTC
CSASSGPSSYNEQFF
>TRBV30|TRBJ2-1|.|few
TGTGCCTGGAGTGGCTTCTTTCTAGCTCCATCTCATCTGGATGAGCAGTTCTTC
CAWSGFFLAPSHLDEQFF
>TRBV3-1/TRBV3-2|TRBJ2-7|.|.
TGTGCCAGCAGCCAAGATACGAGTCCTGACTACGAGCAGTACTTC
CASSQDTSPDYEQYF
>TRBV28|TRBJ2-1|TRBD1|.
TGTGCCAGCAGTCCCTCAAAGCCGGGACAGGCTTATGAGCAGTTCTTC
CASSPSKPGQAYEQFF
>TRBV7-6|TRBJ1-4|.|.
TGTGCCAGCAGCTTAGGGCCTAATGAAAAACTGTTTTTT
CASSLGPNEKLFF
>TRBV27|TRBJ1-5|.|.
TGTGCCAGCATGAGGAGGGCAGTGGGCCAGCCCCAGCATTTT
CASMRRAVGQPQHF
>TRBV10-3|TRBJ1-2|TRBD1|.
TGTGCCATCAACGAGGACAGGGGCTATGGCTACACCTTC
CAINEDRGYGYTF
>TRBV5-5|TRBJ1-5|TRBD1|.
TGTGCCAGCAGCTTGGGGTACAGGGGGGCGAAAGATAGCAATCAGCCCCAGCATTTT
CASSLGYRGAKDSNQPQHF
>TRBV10-3|TRBJ2-3|TRBD1|.
TGTGCCATCAGCCCGGGACAGGCCACAGATACGCAGTATTTT
CAISPGQATDTQYF
>TRBV12-3/TRBV12-4|TRBJ2-5|.|.
TGTGCCAGCAGCCGGATGACGGGAGAGACCCAGTACTTC
CASSRMTGETQYF
>TRBV5-1|TRBJ2-7|TRBD2|.
TGCGCCAGCAGCCCCAGACTAGCGGGAGGTAAGCTCGAGCAGTACTTC
CASSPRLAGGKLEQYF
>TRBV12-1|TRBJ2-2|.|.
TGTGCCAGCAGCTTCGACAGGGACCCGGAGGAGCTGTTTTTT
CASSFDRDPEELFF
>TRBV15|TRBJ1-2|TRBD1|.
TGTGCCACCAGCAGAGGTGGTAAGACAGGGGCGGTTGGCTACACCTTC
CATSRGGKTGAVGYTF
>TRBV27|TRBJ2-7|.|.
TGTGCCAGCAGTTTAATTCTGGGACAAGTCGAGCAGTACTTC
CASSLILGQVEQYF
>TRBV19|TRBJ2-1|TRBD2|few
TGTGCCAGTAGTATATGGGGGGGCTCCTACAATGAGCAGTTCTTC
CASSIWGGSYNEQFF
>TRBV9|TRBJ1-3|TRBD1|.
TGTGCCAGCAGCGTAGCCCGGGGACAGCTGAGCTCTGGAAACACCATATATTTT
CASSVARGQLSSGNTIYF
>TRBV7-8|TRBJ2-3|TRBD2|.
TGTGCCAGCAGCTTAGGGACTAGCGGGGGGTCTAGCACAGATACGCAGTATTTT
CASSLGTSGGSSTDTQYF
>TRBV5-4|TRBJ1-2|TRBD1|.
TGTGCCAGCAGCCCGCGGACAGGGTATGGCTACACCTTC
CASSPRTGYGYTF
>TRBV5-1|TRBJ2-3|TRBD2|once
TGCGCCAGCAGCTTGGGGGGTCTAGCGGGAGGCCGCACAGATACGCAGTATTTT
CASSLGGLAGGRTDTQYF
>TRBV13|TRBJ1-2|TRBD1|.
TGTGCCAGCAGCTTAGGTCCGCAGGGGGGCCCCTATGGCTACACCTTC
CASSLGPQGGPYGYTF
>TRBV6-5|TRBJ1-4|.|.
TGTGCCAGCAGTCGACGGGTTGACGAAAAACTGTTTTTT
CASSRRVDEKLFF
>TRBV19|TRBJ2-1|TRBD1|few
TGTGCCAGTAGCGGACAGGGCTACAATGAGCAGTTCTTC
CASSGQGYNEQFF
>TRBV18|TRBJ2-1|.|.
TGTGCCAGCTCACCACAGAGGGGGATAGCCCGAATCTCCTACAATGAGCAGTTCTTC
CASSPQRGIARISYNEQFF
>TRBV5-1|TRBJ2-5|TRBD1|.
TGCGCCAGCAGCACTATCCAGGGGGTTGGAGAGACCCAGTACTTC
CASSTIQGVGETQYF